Listed below are T cell receptor beta chains from one sample, sequenced in a study of blood T cell repertoires in COVID-19. Repertoires were generated with immunoSEQ multiplex PCR, while TCRdb's copy carries only in-frame clones and drops some. The table records over 250,000 clones, 85% of them present only once. Source material: peripheral blood. The receptor set was obtained from a man aged 45-60 years with active or convalescent COVID-19. Each CDR3 is given with its conserved first and last residue. D genes are given only for firm matches. Size is omitted from some rows. Given values are once, few, many or a class for expanded clones.

CDR3 protein	CDR3 DNA	J gene	D gene	V gene	clone size
CASSDMGGEKLFF	TGTGCCAGCAGTGACATGGGAGGAGAAAAACTGTTTTTT	TRBJ1-4	NA	TRBV6-1	few
CASSLGTSLAYEQYF	TGTGCCAGCAGTCTCGGGACTAGCCTTGCCTACGAGCAGTACTTC	TRBJ2-7	TRBD2	TRBV11-2	NA
CASSPGTDTQYF	TGTGCCAGCAGCCCCGGCACAGATACGCAGTATTTT	TRBJ2-3	NA	TRBV7-2	NA
CASSAWTSGRSSSYEQYF	TGTGCCAGTAGTGCCTGGACTAGCGGGAGGTCAAGCTCCTACGAGCAGTACTTC	TRBJ2-7	TRBD2	TRBV19	NA
CASSLLGHTVRETQYF	TGTGCCAGCAGCCTGTTGGGACACACGGTGCGGGAGACCCAGTACTTC	TRBJ2-5	NA	TRBV6-2/TRBV6-3	NA
CASSWGLQAYEQYF	TGTGCCAGCAGCTGGGGACTACAAGCCTACGAGCAGTACTTC	TRBJ2-7	TRBD2	TRBV11-2	NA
CASSLVGRVGSPLHF	TGTGCCAGCAGCTTAGTTGGCAGGGTGGGTTCACCCCTCCACTTT	TRBJ1-6	NA	TRBV7-2	NA
CASSEAPGDSYTF	TGTGCCAGCAGTGAAGCCCCCGGGGACAGCTACACCTTC	TRBJ1-2	NA	TRBV6-1	NA
CASSLSDTEAFF	TGTGCCAGCAGCTTATCAGACACTGAAGCTTTCTTT	TRBJ1-1	NA	TRBV7-9	NA
CASSPEWGLETQYF	TGTGCCAGCTCACCAGAATGGGGGCTGGAGACCCAGTACTTC	TRBJ2-5	NA	TRBV18	NA
CASSIDRDAGNTIYF	TGTGCCAGTAGTATCGACAGGGACGCTGGAAACACCATATATTTT	TRBJ1-3	TRBD1	TRBV19	NA
CASSPGTGPDTQYF	TGTGCCAGCTCACCCGGGACAGGGCCAGATACGCAGTATTTT	TRBJ2-3	TRBD1	TRBV18	once
CASSLEVGTEQYF	TGTGCCAGCAGCTTAGAGGTGGGGACAGAACAGTACTTC	TRBJ2-7	TRBD1	TRBV11-2	NA
CASGLTGYVGYTF	TGTGCCAGCGGGTTGACAGGGTACGTTGGCTACACCTTC	TRBJ1-2	TRBD1	TRBV27	NA
CASSPRARTNTGELFF	TGTGCCAGCAGCCCCAGGGCCCGGACGAACACCGGGGAGCTGTTTTTT	TRBJ2-2	NA	TRBV3-1/TRBV3-2	NA
CASSPGGPYEQYF	TGTGCCAGCAGCCCAGGGGGCCCCTACGAGCAGTACTTC	TRBJ2-7	TRBD1	TRBV9	once
CASSLGSGRNEQFF	TGTGCCAGCAGTTTGGGGTCCGGGAGAAATGAGCAGTTCTTC	TRBJ2-1	NA	TRBV27	NA
CATSDGSTDTQYF	TGTGCCACCAGTGATGGCAGCACAGATACGCAGTATTTT	TRBJ2-3	NA	TRBV24-1	NA
CASSPGLALAYEQYF	TGCGCCAGCAGCCCTGGACTAGCGCTAGCCTACGAGCAGTACTTC	TRBJ2-7	TRBD2	TRBV4-1	NA
CASSLESGGQATQYF	TGTGCCAGCAGCTTAGAATCAGGTGGGCAGGCGACCCAGTACTTC	TRBJ2-5	NA	TRBV11-2	NA
CASTGQRATNEKLFF	TGTGCCAGTACCGGACAGCGAGCAACTAATGAAAAACTGTTTTTT	TRBJ1-4	NA	TRBV19	NA
CATTQGMSPFYEQYF	TGTGCCACAACACAGGGGATGTCTCCGTTTTACGAGCAGTACTTC	TRBJ2-7	TRBD1	TRBV24-1	NA
CASSTGGQSSYF	TGTGCCAGCAGCACTGGAGGACAGTCCTCGTACTTC	TRBJ2-4	NA	TRBV6-5	NA
CASSEANRLYGYTF	TGTGCCAGCAGTGAAGCTAACAGGCTCTATGGCTACACCTTC	TRBJ1-2	NA	TRBV6-1	NA
CSVLGASSYNEQFF	TGCAGCGTCCTGGGTGCTAGCTCCTACAATGAGCAGTTCTTC	TRBJ2-1	NA	TRBV29-1	NA
CASEQAYQPQHF	TGTGCTAGTGAGCAAGCCTATCAGCCCCAGCATTTT	TRBJ1-5	NA	TRBV12-5	NA
CASSPPGQGFYEQYF	TGTGCCAGCTCACCACCGGGACAGGGGTTCTACGAGCAGTACTTC	TRBJ2-7	TRBD1	TRBV18	NA
CASSLVGDRSNQPQHF	TGTGCCAGCAGTTTAGTCGGCGACAGGAGCAATCAGCCCCAGCATTTT	TRBJ1-5	NA	TRBV27	once
CASTPTGASSGNTIYF	TGTGCCAGCACCCCGACAGGGGCGAGCTCTGGAAACACCATATATTTT	TRBJ1-3	TRBD1	TRBV9	NA
CASSLDSPSTGELFF	TGTGCCAGCAGCTTAGATTCTCCTTCCACCGGGGAGCTGTTTTTT	TRBJ2-2	NA	TRBV7-9	NA
CASSSSPIRESDTGELFF	TGTGCCAGCAGCTCCTCCCCCATCCGGGAGTCAGACACCGGGGAGCTGTTTTTT	TRBJ2-2	NA	TRBV9	NA
CASSPMRAQRGYTF	TGTGCCAGCAGCCCCATGAGGGCCCAGCGGGGCTACACCTTC	TRBJ1-2	NA	TRBV28	NA